The T cell receptor (beta chain) described here comes from a study of T cell changes during pregnancy in multiple sclerosis. Germline CDR1 reads MNHNS; CDR2 reads SASEGT. This CDR3 spans 18 amino acids. V was clipped by 0 bases and J by 1 base, with 16 bases between them. The table came from immunoSEQ multiplex PCR; TCRdb's copy has only in-frame clones and leaves some out. The profile covers about 44,000 clones, with over 85% appearing a single time and approximately 0.62% taken by the ten largest. Sequences were derived from CD4+ T cells from peripheral blood mononuclear cells, sampled in the first trimester of pregnancy. The receptor's source is a female donor with multiple sclerosis, enrolled in a pregnancy study. The rearrangement joins TRBV6-1 to TRBJ2-4, with D maybe TRBD1 (6 bases). CDR3 nucleotides: TGTGCCAGCAGTGAAGCGTGGGACATGGGGTTGGCCAAAAACATTCAGTACTTC. Translated: CASSEAWDMGLAKNIQYF.